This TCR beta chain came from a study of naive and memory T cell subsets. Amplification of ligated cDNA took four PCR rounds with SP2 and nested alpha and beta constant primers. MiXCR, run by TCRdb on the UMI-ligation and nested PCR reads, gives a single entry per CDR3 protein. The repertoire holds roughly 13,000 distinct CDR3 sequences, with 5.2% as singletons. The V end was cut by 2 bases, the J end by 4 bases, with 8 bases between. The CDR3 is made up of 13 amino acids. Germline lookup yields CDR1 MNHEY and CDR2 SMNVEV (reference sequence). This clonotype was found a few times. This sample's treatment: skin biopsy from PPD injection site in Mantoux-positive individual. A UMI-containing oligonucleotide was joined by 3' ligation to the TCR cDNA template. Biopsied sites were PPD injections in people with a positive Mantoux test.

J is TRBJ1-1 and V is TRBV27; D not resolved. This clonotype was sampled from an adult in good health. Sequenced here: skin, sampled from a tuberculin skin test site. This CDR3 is CASSLDIGTEAFF. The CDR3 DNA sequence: TGTGCCAGCAGTTTAGACATCGGCACTGAAGCTTTCTTT.